Given below is one T cell receptor beta chain in context. Only a few counts were recorded for this clone. This clone's antigen is unknown. No base-level quality is on record; no much larger clone is a single base apart. These data are taken from a study of control samples from healthy donors and cancer patients (dated by TCRdb to the early 2020s). The protocol used for the library was the immunoSEQ multiplex PCR assay. The immuneACCESS repertoire file appears here via TCRdb, limited to in-frame rearrangements. These files lack a portion of the clones; in checked studies, under half of the deficit traces to unresolved V genes, and the cause of the others is not known. Recorded for this sample are fewer than 200,000 clones; approximately 94% of them occurred a single time. 1.3% to 1.5% of the sample comes from the top ten. The clonotype was recovered from a young man in good health. The sample comprised blood.

The CDR3 corresponds to CASTSRRNSPLHF. The nucleotides read TGTGCCAGCACCTCCCGGCGAAATTCACCCCTCCACTTT. This sequence uses TRBV2 and TRBJ1-6; no D gene call is confident. V sheds 7 bases and J sheds 7 bases, leaving 11 bases between their ends. CDR1 SNHLY and CDR2 FYNNEI were looked up in the germline V gene. From cysteine to phenylalanine, the CDR3 is 13 amino acids long. Only the CDR3 DNA is retained, 39 bases long and in frame from the first base.